Below, 16 T cell receptor beta chains from the same sample are listed, as sequenced in a study of blood T cell repertoires in COVID-19. Assay used: immunoSEQ multiplex PCR; TCRdb lists only in-frame clones, some missing. The table has fewer than 250,000 clones, 92% seen once; the top ten hold 0.83%. The sequenced sample was peripheral blood. These receptors originate from a man younger than 45 with COVID-19, enrolled during active disease.

This clone was seen a single time. V gene TRBV12-3 or TRBV12-4 combines with J gene TRBJ1-2; D not resolved. With 1 base removed from V and 5 bases from J, the gap between germline ends came to 8 bases. This CDR3 region has 13 residues. CDR3 bases: TGTGCCAGCAGTTTAGAATTGGCTTATGGCTACACCTTC. Residues: CASSLELAYGYTF.

The CDR3 region has the DNA TGTGCCAGTAGCCACCGGGACAGGGGTCACAATGAGCAGTTCTTC. It is translated as CASSHRDRGHNEQFF. This chain uses TRBV19 with TRBJ2-1, with 10 positions matching TRBD1. This CDR3 region has 15 residues. Germline V CDR1 and CDR2: LNHDA, SQIVND (reference sequence). V gave up 6 bases and J gave up 5 bases; unmatched junction bases: 7. Full variable domain (remainder filled in from reference TRBV19 and TRBJ2-1): DGGITQSPKYLFRKEGQNVTLSCEQNLNHDAMYWYRQDPGQGLRLIYYSQIVNDFQKGDIAEGYSVSREKKESFPLTVTSAQKNPTAFYLCASSHRDRGHNEQFFGPGTRLTVL.

J is TRBJ2-7 and V is TRBV7-4, with D tentatively TRBD1 (6 bases). CDR3 length equals 15 residues. Germline CDR1 is SGHVT and CDR2 is SQSDAQ. Trimming removed 2 bases from V and 2 bases from J, with 13 bases in between. CDR3 coding DNA: TGTGCCAGCAGCTTATTAAGGGGGAATCCCTACGAGCAGTACTTC. This codes for CASSLLRGNPYEQYF.

The chain combines TRBV6-5 with TRBJ1-1; 7 bases are shared with TRBD1. Germline V gives CDR1 MNHEY, CDR2 SVGAGI. V lost 2 bases, J lost 3 bases, and 3 bases stayed unmatched. There are 14 residues in the CDR3. CDR3 residues: CASSYAQGDTEAFF. The DNA for the CDR3 is TGTGCCAGCAGTTACGCCCAGGGGGACACTGAAGCTTTCTTT.

Here the CDR3 reads CASSLSFWDRDYEQYF. In DNA, the CDR3 is TGTGCCAGCAGCCTAAGCTTTTGGGACAGGGACTACGAGCAGTACTTC. V is TRBV14 and J is TRBJ2-7; 9 bases agree with TRBD1. CDR3 length equals 16 residues. J lost 3 bases, V lost 4 bases, and 10 bases had no gene match. CDR1 and CDR2 from the germline V gene are SGHDN and FVKESK. Variable domain in full (rest from reference TRBV14 and TRBJ2-7): EAGVTQFPSHSVIEKGQTVTLRCDPISGHDNLYWYRRVMGKEIKFLLHFVKESKQDESGMPNNRFLAERTGGTYSTLKVQPAELEDSGVYFCASSLSFWDRDYEQYFGPGTRLTVT.

CDR3 bases: TGTGCCAGTAGTATAGATCGAACATATATAAACTATGGCTACACCTTC. Protein: CASSIDRTYINYGYTF. This chain uses TRBV19 with TRBJ1-2, with D unresolved. CDR3 length: 16 residues. CDR1 LNHDA and CDR2 SQIVND come from the germline V gene (reference sequence). The V end lost 0 bases, the J end lost 2 bases, and 13 bases lay between the germline ends.

This clone has a single count. The V call is TRBV18, the J call TRBJ1-1, with 7 bases fitting TRBD1. The CDR3 consists of 12 residues. Germline loops: CDR1 KGHSH, CDR2 LQKENI. The V and J ends lost 5 bases and 11 bases, in that order; junction bases with no gene match: 8. The chain's CDR3 is CASSSDRALAFF. DNA of the CDR3: TGTGCCAGCTCATCCGACAGGGCGCTTGCTTTCTTT.

The rearrangement links TRBV9 to TRBJ1-3, with D possibly matching TRBD1 (6 bases). CDR3 size: 15 residues. In germline, CDR1 is SGDLS, CDR2 YYNGEE. V was pared by 4 bases and J by 2 bases, with 13 bases between. CDR3 loop: CASSLGTNPGNTIYF. CDR3 nucleotides: TGTGCCAGCAGCCTCGGGACAAACCCTGGAAACACCATATATTTT.

This chain joins TRBV19 and TRBJ2-3; 10 bases match TRBD1. V lost 6 bases to trimming and J lost 4 bases; unmatched junction nucleotides: 4. This CDR3 spans 14 amino acids. Germline V CDR1 and CDR2: LNHDA, SQIVND (reference sequence). The CDR3 coding sequence is TGTGCCAGTAGATCGGGACAGGGGTCAGATACGCAGTATTTT. As protein: CASRSGQGSDTQYF.

This clone appeared once. The chain recombines TRBV7-2 with TRBJ2-7; 11 bases agree with TRBD1. Per germline, CDR1 SGHTA and CDR2 FQGNSA. Unmatched junction bases numbered 3, after V lost 5 bases and J lost 3 bases. This CDR3 comprises 14 residues. CDR3 loop: CASSEGQGGYEQYF. CDR3 bases: TGTGCCAGCAGCGAGGGACAGGGGGGCTACGAGCAGTACTTC.

CDR3 loop: CASGLARDRGGETQYF. The CDR3 DNA reads TGTGCTAGTGGTTTGGCCCGGGACAGGGGAGGGGAGACCCAGTACTTC. This rearrangement joins TRBV12-5 to TRBJ2-5; 10 bases map to TRBD1. The CDR3 covers 16 residues. V was clipped by 1 base and J by 5 bases; unmatched bases: 7. Per the germline V gene, CDR1 is LGHNT and CDR2 is FRNRAP.

CDR3 sequence (DNA): TGTGCCAGCTCCCGGACAGGTGACGCCTATAATTCACCCCTCCACTTT. Protein product: CASSRTGDAYNSPLHF. The chain uses TRBV18 and TRBJ1-6, with 7 bases aligning to TRBD1. Germline V gene lookup returns CDR1 KGHSH and CDR2 LQKENI. CDR3 length: 16 residues. The junction had 7 bases not matched to a gene; V was cut back by 6 bases and J by 2 bases.

The chain's CDR3 is CASSRGTSGGYNEQFF. In DNA, the CDR3 is TGTGCCAGTAGTCGAGGGACTAGCGGGGGATACAATGAGCAGTTCTTC. The J gene is TRBJ2-1, the V gene TRBV19; 14 nucleotides align to TRBD2. CDR3 length: 16 residues. The germline CDR1 and CDR2 sequences are LNHDA and SQIVND (reference sequence). Trimming removed 5 bases from V and 4 bases from J; junction bases left unmatched: 4.

The chain is built from TRBV3-1 (or the pseudogene TRBV3-2) and TRBJ2-5; TRBD1 agrees at 7 bases. The CDR3 contains 13 residues. The germline gives CDR1 LGHDT, CDR2 YNNKEL (reference sequence). V lost 6 bases to trimming and J lost 3 bases; unmatched junction nucleotides: 4. The CDR3 bases are TGTGCCAGCAGACTAGGGGGCGAAGAGACCCAGTACTTC. Encoded protein: CASRLGGEETQYF.

V and J are TRBV9 and TRBJ2-6; tentatively, D is TRBD1 (5 bases). Per the germline V gene, CDR1 is SGDLS and CDR2 is YYNGEE. The V gene lost 3 bases and the J gene lost 0 bases, with 7 bases spanning the gap. The CDR3 contains 15 residues. The chain's CDR3 is CASSGQISGANVLTF. CDR3 DNA sequence: TGTGCCAGCAGCGGACAGATCTCTGGGGCCAACGTCCTGACTTTC.

The chain couples TRBV5-1 to TRBJ1-3, with TRBD1 identical over 9 bases. Per the germline V gene, CDR1 is SGHRS and CDR2 is YFSETQ. This CDR3 has 16 residues. The J segment lost 4 bases and the V segment lost 2 bases, leaving 7 bases of the junction unmatched. This CDR3 reads CASSFRQGVRGNTIYF. As DNA, the CDR3 is TGCGCCAGCAGCTTTCGACAGGGGGTGAGAGGAAACACCATATATTTT. The full variable domain, completed using reference TRBV5-1 and TRBJ1-3, is KAGVTQTPRYLIKTRGQQVTLSCSPISGHRSVSWYQQTPGQGLQFLFEYFSETQRNKGNFPGRFSGRQFSNSRSEMNVSTLELGDSALYLCASSFRQGVRGNTIYFGEGSWLTVV.